Listed here are 24 T cell receptor beta chains from one sample, sequenced in a study of a mutant IDH1 vaccine in newly diagnosed glioma. This sample's time point: baseline, week 1 (first vaccination visit). Treatment of the sample: pre-vaccination baseline after standard-of-care therapy. Sequencing used immunoSEQ multiplex PCR; TCRdb keeps in-frame clones, though not all of them. The sample yields about 92,000 clones, roughly 78% seen once. Sample: PBMCs, taken from a glioma patient treated with radiotherapy, temozolomide or both. All receptors derive from a middle-aged man with glioma.

This chain joins TRBV6-5 and TRBJ2-5, with TRBD1 as a possible D gene (6 bases). This CDR3 region has 15 residues. Germline CDR1 reads MNHEY; CDR2 reads SVGAGI. Between the trimmed V and J ends, which lost 0 bases and 1 base, there was a span of 9 bases. CDR3 protein: CASSYSKQGQETQYF. The DNA for the CDR3 is TGTGCCAGCAGTTACTCGAAACAGGGCCAAGAGACCCAGTACTTC.

CDR3 region: CASSSQGALNYGYTF. The DNA of the CDR3 is TGTGCCAGCAGTTCACAGGGGGCCCTAAACTATGGCTACACCTTC. This chain uses TRBV28 with TRBJ1-2, with TRBD1 identical over 9 bases. J gave up 2 bases and V 4 bases, and 5 bases lay outside the gene matches. Germline V gene data show CDR1 as MDHEN and CDR2 as SYDVKM. The CDR3 runs 15 residues.

This clone came up a few times. This chain joins TRBV18 and TRBJ2-2; D ambiguous. The CDR3 runs to 17 residues. V gave up 0 bases and J gave up 6 bases, with 17 bases separating them. Germline loops: CDR1 KGHSH, CDR2 LQKENI. DNA of the CDR3: TGTGCCAGCTCACCACCGATACCTCCGGGTTCCCCCGGGGAGCTGTTTTTT. Its protein product is CASSPPIPPGSPGELFF.

V and J are TRBV4-2 and TRBJ2-7; the match to TRBD1 covers 12 bases. Looked up from germline, CDR1 is LGHNA and CDR2 is YNFKEQ. V was clipped by 3 bases and J by 5 bases; unmatched bases: 8. This CDR3 contains 16 residues. The CDR3 coding sequence is TGTGCCAGCAGCCATGACACCGGGACAGGGGGCCACGAGCAGTACTTC. Translation gives CASSHDTGTGGHEQYF.

The rearrangement joins TRBV6-6 to TRBJ1-1; D is undetermined. Germline assignment: CDR1 MNHNY and CDR2 SVGAGI (reference sequence). Deletions cut 8 bases from V and 3 bases from J, with 7 bases between. CDR3 length: 11 residues. The CDR3: CASSRDTEAFF. The CDR3 DNA follows: TGTGCCAGCTCCAGAGACACTGAAGCTTTCTTT.

V and J are TRBV6-4 and TRBJ2-3; possible D gene TRBD2, 7 bases. CDR3 size: 15 residues. V was clipped by 2 bases and J by 6 bases, with 15 bases between them. CDR1 and CDR2 from the germline V gene are MRHNA and SNTAGT. DNA of the CDR3: TGTGCCAGCAGTGACGGGCCACAGGGAGGGGATACGCAGTATTTT. Its protein product is CASSDGPQGGDTQYF.

The gene calls are TRBV7-6 and TRBJ2-5; the D is unclear. The V end lost 3 bases, the J end lost 2 bases, and 10 bases lay between the germline ends. From germline, CDR1 is SGHVS and CDR2 FNYEAQ. This CDR3 has 14 amino acids. CDR3: CASSFRLRQETQYF. The CDR3 nucleotides read TGTGCCAGCAGCTTTAGATTGCGTCAAGAGACCCAGTACTTC.

The chain uses TRBV19 and TRBJ2-5; D possibly corresponds to TRBD2 (5 bases). Looked up from germline, CDR1 is LNHDA and CDR2 is SQIVND (reference sequence). This CDR3 comprises 14 residues. Trimming took 5 bases from V and 4 from J, leaving 14 bases between them. The CDR3: CASSPVWTRETQYF. The CDR3 DNA sequence: TGTGCCAGTAGTCCCGTATGGACTCGAGAGACCCAGTACTTC. The full variable domain, its missing parts supplied by reference TRBV19 and TRBJ2-5, is DGGITQSPKYLFRKEGQNVTLSCEQNLNHDAMYWYRQDPGQGLRLIYYSQIVNDFQKGDIAEGYSVSREKKESFPLTVTSAQKNPTAFYLCASSPVWTRETQYFGPGTRLLVL.

The rearrangement joins TRBV28 to TRBJ2-6; 10 nucleotides align to TRBD1. The CDR3 spans 16 residues. Germline CDR1 reads MDHEN; CDR2 reads SYDVKM. V trimming: 5 bases; J trimming: 8 bases; junction bases outside the gene matches: 9. CDR3 coding DNA: TGTGCCAGCAGTGAAGGGGGACAGGGGTCGTCCAACGTCCTGACTTTC. This gives the protein CASSEGGQGSSNVLTF.

This rearrangement joins TRBV10-1 to TRBJ2-1; D is perhaps TRBD1 or TRBD2 (5 bases each). This CDR3 contains 16 residues. CDR1 and CDR2 from the germline V gene are WNHNN and SYGVQD (reference sequence). V was cut by 0 bases and J by 6 bases, with 15 bases left in between. The CDR3 DNA follows: TGCGCCAGCAGTGAGTCGTTCCCCGGGGCGGGCAATGAGCAGTTCTTC. It translates to CASSESFPGAGNEQFF.

The rearrangement links TRBV10-1 to TRBJ2-7; 7 nucleotides line up with TRBD1. J lost 9 bases, V lost 3 bases, and 11 bases had no gene match. The CDR3 is 14 amino acids. Germline loops: CDR1 WNHNN, CDR2 SYGVQD (reference sequence). CDR3 bases: TGCGCCAGCAGTGAATCGGGGACAGTTCGTTTGCAGTACTTC. Translated: CASSESGTVRLQYF.

This chain joins TRBV7-3 and TRBJ2-2; perhaps TRBD2 as D (5 bases). This CDR3 has 16 amino acids. In germline, CDR1 is SGHTA, CDR2 FQGTGA. V dropped 4 bases and J dropped 1 base, with 13 bases sitting between them. The CDR3 DNA sequence: TGTGCCAGCAGCTACCAACCTGGACTGAACACCGGGGAGCTGTTTTTT. Translating gives CASSYQPGLNTGELFF.

The rearrangement links TRBV5-4 to TRBJ2-1; D possibly corresponds to TRBD2 (5 bases). Trimming pared 0 bases from V and 2 bases from J, leaving 12 bases between. This CDR3 spans 16 amino acids. Germline V gene lookup returns CDR1 SGHNT and CDR2 YYREEE (reference sequence). The CDR3 region is CASSLGTFSPYNEQFF. The CDR3 bases are TGTGCCAGCAGCTTGGGGACTTTCAGCCCCTACAATGAGCAGTTCTTC.

CDR3 coding DNA: TGTGCCACCAGCAAGAGAGTCGGGTCTGGAAACACCATATATTTT. This encodes CATSKRVGSGNTIYF. The chain uses TRBV15 and TRBJ1-3; D call uncertain. CDR1 is LNHNV and CDR2 is YYDKDF in the germline V gene (reference sequence). Trimming cost V 4 bases and J 1 base, with 11 bases left between them. The CDR3 sequence is 15 residues long.

The chain carries TRBV7-9 and TRBJ2-5, with 7 bases aligning to TRBD2. The V and J ends lost 3 bases and 1 base, in that order; junction bases with no gene match: 2. The length of the CDR3 is 14 residues. Germline V lookup: CDR1 SEHNR, CDR2 FQNEAQ (reference sequence). CDR3 loop: CASSLGTTQETQYF. In nucleotides, the CDR3 is TGTGCCAGCAGCTTGGGGACTACCCAAGAGACCCAGTACTTC.

This chain joins TRBV7-2 and TRBJ2-2; 13 bases agree with TRBD2. The CDR3 sequence is 15 residues long. V shed 2 bases, J shed 8 bases, and the junction held 2 bases outside the gene matches. CDR1 is SGHTA and CDR2 is FQGNSA in the germline V gene. The CDR3 here is CASSLRLAGGGELFF. The CDR3 bases are TGTGCCAGCAGCTTACGACTAGCGGGAGGTGGGGAGCTGTTTTTT.

The CDR3 nucleotides are TGTGCCAGCAGCTCCAGGTCACAGGGGGCCACCTATGGCTACACCTTC. Translated, it gives CASSSRSQGATYGYTF. J is TRBJ1-2 and V is TRBV7-8; 9 bases are shared with TRBD1. Germline lookup yields CDR1 SGHVS and CDR2 FQNEAQ. V shed 4 bases and J 4 bases; nucleotides not matched to a gene: 10. The CDR3 is 16 amino acids.

CDR3: CASSEIDRSYSGYTF. The CDR3 nucleotides are TGTGCCAGCAGCGAAATTGACAGGAGCTATAGCGGCTACACCTTC. V is TRBV5-6 and J is TRBJ1-2, with a possible D match to TRBD1 (6 bases). The germline V gene has CDR1 SGHDT and CDR2 YYEEEE. V was trimmed by 4 bases and J by 8 bases, leaving 21 bases between them. This CDR3 contains 15 residues.

This clone was detected once. The chain recombines TRBV30 with TRBJ2-3; TRBD2 matches 10 bases. The CDR3 runs 15 residues. J lost 2 bases, V lost 4 bases, and 6 bases had no gene match. Germline CDR1 reads GTSNPN; CDR2 reads SVGIG (reference sequence). The CDR3 DNA reads as TGTGCCTGGAAGGCTAGCGGGAGCCCCACAGATACGCAGTATTTT. It codes for CAWKASGSPTDTQYF.

This clone occurred a few times. J is TRBJ2-1 and V is TRBV29-1; TRBD1 is a possible D gene (6 bases). CDR3 size: 16 residues. Trimming removed 1 base at V and 0 bases at J, with 13 bases between. From germline, CDR1 is SQVTM and CDR2 ANQGSEA. The CDR3 is CSVEASDRSSYNEQFF. The CDR3 nucleotides are TGCAGCGTTGAAGCAAGTGACAGGTCCTCCTACAATGAGCAGTTCTTC.

The chain couples TRBV6-1 to TRBJ1-2, with D possibly TRBD1 on 6 matching bases. CDR3 length: 13 amino acids. V was pared by 4 bases and J by 7 bases, with 13 bases between. CDR1 is MNHNS and CDR2 is SASEGT in the germline V gene. DNA for the CDR3: TGTGCCAGCAGTGGACCACAGGGCCGTGGCTACACCTTC. Translating gives CASSGPQGRGYTF.

The rearrangement joins TRBV27 to TRBJ2-7, with 9 bases fitting TRBD1. The CDR3 contains 16 residues. Germline V CDR1 and CDR2: MNHEY, SMNVEV (reference sequence). Unmatched junction bases numbered 17, after V lost 6 bases and J lost 8 bases. DNA for the CDR3: TGTGCCAGCAGGCTTAGCAGGACAGGGGATTTTGACCAGCAGTACTTC. Its protein is CASRLSRTGDFDQQYF.

This clone has just one count. The DNA of the CDR3 is TGTGCCAGCCCGGGGCCCCCCCGCGTTCCGGTACGGGGAGCTTTCTTT. Its protein product is CASPGPPRVPVRGAFF. The genes are TRBV2 and TRBJ1-1; D might be TRBD1 (5 bases). The CDR3 runs to 16 residues. Per germline, CDR1 SNHLY and CDR2 FYNNEI. Trimming removed 8 bases from V and 10 bases from J, with 29 bases in between. Drawing the rest from reference TRBV2 and TRBJ1-1, the complete variable domain is EPEVTQTPSHQVTQMGQEVILRCVPISNHLYFYWYRQILGQKVEFLVSFYNNEISEKSEIFDDQFSVERPDGSNFTLKIRSTKLEDSAMYFCASPGPPRVPVRGAFFGQGTRLTVV.

V usage is TRBV18 and J usage is TRBJ2-7, with D possibly TRBD2 on 6 matching bases. V lost 0 bases and J 0 bases, leaving 15 bases between the germline ends. CDR3 size: 17 residues. In germline, CDR1 is KGHSH, CDR2 LQKENI. CDR3: CASSPPSGGFYSYEQYF. The CDR3 DNA is TGTGCCAGCTCACCACCGTCTGGGGGGTTCTACTCCTACGAGCAGTACTTC.